Detailed here is one T cell receptor beta chain. Its antigen is still unknown. This sample was taken from a study of beta chain features in type 1 diabetes. The CDR3 spans 13 residues. CDR1 is KGHSH, CDR2 LQKENI, per germline. V was trimmed by 6 bases and J by 2 bases, leaving 10 bases between them. Sequenced material consisted of expressed TCRB transcripts (all of the isolated RNA was reverse transcribed). Repertoires were generated with immunoSEQ multiplex PCR, while TCRdb's copy carries only in-frame clones and drops some. Here the sample spans approximately 170,000 clones, 6.5% to 8.5% being singletons. Points from the study as a whole: Shorter TCRB CDR3s, moderately but significantly so, were found in Type 1 diabetes patients in all four CD4+ subsets.

The V gene is TRBV18, the J gene TRBJ2-5; maybe TRBD1 (6 bases). The receptor was isolated from a man aged 18-30 years with type 1 diabetes. The sequenced sample consisted of central memory CD4+ T cells from blood. The CDR3 region is CASSYQGQETQYF. The DNA of the CDR3 is TGTGCCAGCTCCTACCAGGGGCAAGAGACCCAGTACTTC.